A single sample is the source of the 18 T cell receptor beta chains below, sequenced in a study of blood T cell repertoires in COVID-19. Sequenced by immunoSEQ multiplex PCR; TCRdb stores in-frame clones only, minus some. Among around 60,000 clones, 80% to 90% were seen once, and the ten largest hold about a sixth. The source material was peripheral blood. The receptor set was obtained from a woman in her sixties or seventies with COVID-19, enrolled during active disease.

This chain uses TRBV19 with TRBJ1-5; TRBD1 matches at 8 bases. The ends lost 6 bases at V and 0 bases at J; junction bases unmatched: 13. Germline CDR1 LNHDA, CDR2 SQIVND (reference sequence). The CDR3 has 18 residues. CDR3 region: CASRKAQGTGVSNQPQHF. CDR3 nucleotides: TGTGCCAGTAGGAAAGCCCAAGGGACAGGCGTTAGCAATCAGCCCCAGCATTTT.

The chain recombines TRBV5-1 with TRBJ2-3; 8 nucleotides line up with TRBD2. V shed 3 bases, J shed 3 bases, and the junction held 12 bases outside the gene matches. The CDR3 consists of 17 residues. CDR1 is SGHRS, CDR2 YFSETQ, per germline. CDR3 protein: CASSSGLASGRTDTQYF. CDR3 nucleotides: TGCGCCAGCAGCTCCGGGTTAGCTAGCGGGCGGACAGATACGCAGTATTTT.

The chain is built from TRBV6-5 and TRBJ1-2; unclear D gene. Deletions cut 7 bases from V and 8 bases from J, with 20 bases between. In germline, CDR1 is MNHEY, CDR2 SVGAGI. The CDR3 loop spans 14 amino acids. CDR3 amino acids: CASMVLGVGRGYTF. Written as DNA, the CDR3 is TGTGCCAGCATGGTTCTCGGGGTGGGTCGAGGCTACACCTTC.

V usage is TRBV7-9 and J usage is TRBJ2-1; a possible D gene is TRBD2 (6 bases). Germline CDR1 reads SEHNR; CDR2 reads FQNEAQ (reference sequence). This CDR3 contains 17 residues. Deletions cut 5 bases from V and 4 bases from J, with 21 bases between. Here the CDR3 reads CASSGGVGGPTYNEQFF. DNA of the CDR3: TGTGCCAGCAGCGGAGGGGTAGGAGGGCCAACTTACAATGAGCAGTTCTTC.

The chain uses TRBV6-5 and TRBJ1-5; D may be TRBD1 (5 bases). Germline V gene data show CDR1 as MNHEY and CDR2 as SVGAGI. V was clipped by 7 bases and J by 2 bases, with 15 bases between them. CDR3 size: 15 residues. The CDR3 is CASTPPGGGNQPQHF. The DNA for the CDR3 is TGTGCCAGCACCCCTCCTGGAGGGGGCAATCAGCCCCAGCATTTT.

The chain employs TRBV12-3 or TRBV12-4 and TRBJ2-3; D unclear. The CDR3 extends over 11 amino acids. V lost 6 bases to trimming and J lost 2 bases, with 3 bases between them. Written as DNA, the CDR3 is TGTGCCAGCAGCTTCACAGATACGCAGTATTTT. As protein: CASSFTDTQYF.

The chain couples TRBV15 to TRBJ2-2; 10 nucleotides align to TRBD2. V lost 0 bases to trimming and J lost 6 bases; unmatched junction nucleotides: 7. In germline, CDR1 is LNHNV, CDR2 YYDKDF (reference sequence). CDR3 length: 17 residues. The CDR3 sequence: CATSRDRAGGPAGELFF. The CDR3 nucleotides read TGTGCCACCAGCAGAGATCGAGCGGGAGGGCCTGCCGGGGAGCTGTTTTTT.

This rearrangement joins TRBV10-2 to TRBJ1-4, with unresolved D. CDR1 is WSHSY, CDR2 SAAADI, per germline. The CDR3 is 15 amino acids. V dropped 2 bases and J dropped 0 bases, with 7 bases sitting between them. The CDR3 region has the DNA TGCGCCAGCAGTGAGCTGAGGACAACTAATGAAAAACTGTTTTTT. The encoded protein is CASSELRTTNEKLFF.

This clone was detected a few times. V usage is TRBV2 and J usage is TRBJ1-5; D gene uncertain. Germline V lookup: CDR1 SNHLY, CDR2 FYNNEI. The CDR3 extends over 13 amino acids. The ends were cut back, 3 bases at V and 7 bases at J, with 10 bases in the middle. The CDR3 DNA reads TGTGCCAGCAGTGATCTGGGCAGCCAGCCCCAGCATTTT. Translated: CASSDLGSQPQHF.

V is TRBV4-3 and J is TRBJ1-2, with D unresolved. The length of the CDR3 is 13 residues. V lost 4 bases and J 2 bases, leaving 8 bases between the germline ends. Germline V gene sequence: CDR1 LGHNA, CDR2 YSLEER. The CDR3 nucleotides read TGCGCCAGCAGCCTTGGCCAGAACTATGGCTACACCTTC. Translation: CASSLGQNYGYTF.

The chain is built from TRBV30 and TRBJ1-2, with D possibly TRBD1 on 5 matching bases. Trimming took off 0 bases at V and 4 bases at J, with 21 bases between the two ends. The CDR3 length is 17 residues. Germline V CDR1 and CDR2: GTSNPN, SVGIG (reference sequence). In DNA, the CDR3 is TGTGCCTGGAGTGTAAACCCCGGACACTCCTTTATCTATGGCTACACCTTC. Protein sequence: CAWSVNPGHSFIYGYTF. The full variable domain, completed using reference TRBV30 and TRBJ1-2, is SQTIHQWPATLVQPVGSPLSLECTVEGTSNPNLYWYRQAAGRGLQLLFYSVGIGQISSEVPQNLSASRPQDRQFILSSKKLLLSDSGFYLCAWSVNPGHSFIYGYTFGSGTRLTVV.

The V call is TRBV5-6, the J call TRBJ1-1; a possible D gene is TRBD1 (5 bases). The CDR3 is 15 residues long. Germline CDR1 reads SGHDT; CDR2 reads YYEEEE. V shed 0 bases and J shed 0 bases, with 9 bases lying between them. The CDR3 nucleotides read TGTGCCAGCAGCTTGGCAGGGTCTCTGAACACTGAAGCTTTCTTT. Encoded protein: CASSLAGSLNTEAFF.

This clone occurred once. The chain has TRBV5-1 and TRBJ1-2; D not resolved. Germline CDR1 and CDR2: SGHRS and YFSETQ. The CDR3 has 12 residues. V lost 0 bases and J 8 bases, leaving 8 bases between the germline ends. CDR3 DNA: TGCGCCAGCAGCTTGGGCAGGATGGGCTACACCTTC. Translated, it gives CASSLGRMGYTF.

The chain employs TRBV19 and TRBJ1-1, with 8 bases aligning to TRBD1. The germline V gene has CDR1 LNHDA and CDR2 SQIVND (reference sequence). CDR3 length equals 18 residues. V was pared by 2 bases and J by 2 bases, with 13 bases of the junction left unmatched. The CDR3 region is CASSILSPLDRGNTEAFF. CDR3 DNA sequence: TGTGCCAGTAGTATACTTAGCCCCCTCGACAGGGGAAACACTGAAGCTTTCTTT.

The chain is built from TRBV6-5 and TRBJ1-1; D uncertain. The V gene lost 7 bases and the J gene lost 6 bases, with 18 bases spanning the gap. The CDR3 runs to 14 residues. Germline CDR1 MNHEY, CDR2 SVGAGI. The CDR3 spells CASTSAGRRAEAFF. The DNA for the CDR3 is TGTGCCAGCACCTCCGCGGGGAGGAGGGCTGAAGCTTTCTTT.

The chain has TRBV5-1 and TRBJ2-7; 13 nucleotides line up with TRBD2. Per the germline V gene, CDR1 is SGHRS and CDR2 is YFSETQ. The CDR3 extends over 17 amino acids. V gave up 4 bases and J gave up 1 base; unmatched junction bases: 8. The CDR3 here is CASSPWTSGRGSYEQYF. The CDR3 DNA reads TGCGCCAGCAGCCCATGGACTAGCGGGAGAGGGTCCTACGAGCAGTACTTC.

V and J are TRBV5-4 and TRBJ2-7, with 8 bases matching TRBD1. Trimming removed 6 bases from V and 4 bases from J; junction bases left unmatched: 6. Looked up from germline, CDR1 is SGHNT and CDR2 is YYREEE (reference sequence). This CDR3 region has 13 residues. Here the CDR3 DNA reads TGTGCCAGCAACGGACAGGGTGGGTACGAGCAGTACTTC. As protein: CASNGQGGYEQYF.

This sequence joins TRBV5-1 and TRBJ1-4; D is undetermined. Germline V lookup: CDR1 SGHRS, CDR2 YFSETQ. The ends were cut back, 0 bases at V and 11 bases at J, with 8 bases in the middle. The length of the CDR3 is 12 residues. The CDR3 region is CASSLGSTKLFF. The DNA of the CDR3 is TGCGCCAGCAGCTTGGGGTCTACGAAACTGTTTTTT.